This note documents a single T cell receptor beta chain sequence. This clone appeared once. The antigen it recognizes is unknown. No much larger clone is present one base from it, and per-base qualities are unavailable. For CDR1 and CDR2, the germline V gene lists SGHTA and FQGTGA. The CDR3 sequence holds 14 residues, the cysteine and phenylalanine included. The only DNA kept is the CDR3, 42 bases in frame from the first base. The source of the sample is a study of shared clonotypes between healthy human individuals (TCRdb year 2020). General notes on the study: The cohort comprised a couple of women and a few men aged 18 to 49 years. Leukapheresis yielded between about 0.8 and 9.5 billion PBMCs per donor. Different laboratories and diverse techniques were used to prepare libraries and sequence TCR repertoires, to increase sequencing depth and limit assay-specific biases. Blood TCR repertoires of four to six healthy adults were deeply sequenced to estimate repertoire size and the extent of clonotype sharing between individuals.

The donors were healthy, HIV-negative adults who had no recently reported acute infections or vaccinations. Only Caucasian adults living in Nashville, Tennessee, USA were represented among the donors. For unsorted samples, tens of millions of PBMCs were counted, and genomic DNA was extracted using the QIAamp DNA Blood Mini kit. Blood was collected by leukapheresis, and PBMCs were isolated by Ficoll-Histopaque density gradient centrifugation and then cryopreserved in liquid nitrogen vapor phase. TCR CDR3 regions were amplified from genomic DNA by multiplex PCR using the deep immunoSEQ assay. Extracted genomic DNA from each cell subset was distributed evenly across all wells of several immunoSEQ 96-well plates, and each plate was treated as a replicate. Each replicate PCR for unsorted PBMC received 300 to 350 ng genomic DNA, equal to tens of thousands of T cell genomes. Genomic DNA from unsorted PBMC was sequenced over ten immunoSEQ deep assay plates. Purified libraries were measured with a Qubit 3.0 fluorometer, size-checked on a Bioanalyzer 2100, and measured again with the KAPA Library Quantification kit. Every immunoSEQ 96-well plate was sequenced on a dedicated single-read 150-cycle Illumina NextSeq 550 flow cell. The original pipeline was this. The immunoSEQ output contained only junctional sequences without quality scores, so filtering could not match that applied to full-length reads. Sequences were annotated with PyIR, a Python wrapper for IgBLAST v1.9, and V/J genes and CDR3 were assigned using IMGT germline references. Reads were filtered out if the reads had weak V/J assignments (E-value above 1e-6), no CDR3, stop codons, out-of-frame junctions, or ambiguous translated residues. V3J clonotypes were defined as sequences sharing an identical inferred V gene, J gene, and CDR3 amino acid sequence. To compute the percentage overlap between repertoires, the number of shared unique clonotypes was divided by the size of the smaller repertoire. Three approaches were used to assess repertoire richness: RTK rarefaction, the Chao1 estimator, and Recon v2.1 estimates of unobserved clonotypes. Drawn from immuneACCESS, this table holds only the in-frame rearrangements with V and J called that TCRdb kept. Clones are partly lost; checked studies trace under half to an unresolved V gene and leave the rest unexplained. Clone size and the V and J calls come from that table; the DNA yielded D and trimming. The sample records under 600,000 clones, roughly 79% of which are singletons. The ten largest make up around 13% of the sample.

What the authors observed across the whole study: The small number of donors limited the genetic and exposure-history diversity represented. Sampling was restricted to blood, and TCR repertoires in tissues likely differ from the TCR repertoires found in blood. Based on pairwise subsampling, the degree of clonotype sharing among donors was expected to be affected by sequencing depth.

Rearrangement joined TRBV7-3 to TRBJ1-3, and perhaps TRBD2 as D gene, on 7 matching bases. The J call is in doubt because the DNA end fits TRBJ2-2 better. Material for sequencing was PBMCs. The sequence came from a woman in her thirties or forties in good health. Some clones in this sample may be carry-over from other donors' samples. The CDR3 reads as follows: CASSPGGNTGELFF. The nucleotide sequence reads as follows: TGTGCCAGCAGCCCGGGGGGCAACACCGGGGAGCTGTTTTTT.